Presented here are 28 T cell receptor beta chains from one specimen sequenced in a study of blood T cell repertoires in COVID-19. Measured with immunoSEQ multiplex PCR; TCRdb has only the in-frame clones, and not every one. This sample has around 50,000 clones, with around 73% found just once. Sequenced sample: PBMCs or T cells enriched from blood (not recorded which). The receptors originated from a woman aged 45 to 65 with acute COVID-19.

Note on this clone: A read error may produce the germline difference seen at one junction end. This chain links TRBV7-7 with TRBJ1-5, with D tentatively TRBD1 (6 bases). The germline CDR1 and CDR2 sequences are SSHAT and FNYEAQ (reference sequence). This CDR3 spans 16 amino acids. CDR3 region: CASSLESRGSNQPQHF. In DNA, the CDR3 is TGTGCTAGCAGCTTAGAATCGAGGGGGAGCAATCAGCCCCAGCATTTT.

The chain is built from TRBV7-3 and TRBJ2-1; TRBD2 might be the D (6 bases). The CDR3 extends over 14 amino acids. CDR1 and CDR2 (germline): SGHTA, FQGTGA. V lost 5 bases to trimming and J lost 3 bases, with 11 bases between them. This chain's CDR3 is CASSPRGDYNEQFF. The CDR3 nucleotides read TGTGCCAGCAGCCCTCGCGGGGACTACAATGAGCAGTTCTTC.

This chain joins TRBV18 and TRBJ2-7; 7 bases agree with TRBD1. V lost 3 bases and J lost 6; bases outside the gene matches: 2. The CDR3 length is 12 residues. Germline lookup yields CDR1 KGHSH and CDR2 LQKENI. CDR3 amino acids: CASSPNRGEQYF. The CDR3 DNA reads TGTGCCAGCTCACCGAACAGGGGCGAGCAGTACTTC.

The rearrangement uses TRBV5-1 and TRBJ2-2; the D gene is possibly TRBD2 (7 bases). V was trimmed by 4 bases and J by 4 bases, leaving 20 bases between them. Germline values: CDR1 SGHRS, CDR2 YFSETQ. The CDR3 covers 17 residues. CDR3 sequence reads: CASSTIPGGAVTGELFF. Written as DNA, the CDR3 is TGCGCCAGCAGCACAATCCCTGGGGGGGCCGTCACCGGGGAGCTGTTTTTT.

This rearrangement joins TRBV6-1 to TRBJ1-2, with 7 nucleotides matching TRBD1. The CDR3 is made up of 16 amino acids. V gave up 3 bases and J gave up 1 base; unmatched junction bases: 8. Germline CDR1 and CDR2: MNHNS and SASEGT. This CDR3 reads CASSERTGLLNYGYTF. CDR3 bases: TGTGCCAGCAGTGAGAGGACAGGTCTCCTTAACTATGGCTACACCTTC.

V is TRBV20-1 and J is TRBJ2-7; D not certain. Trimming cost V 3 bases and J 5 bases, with 11 bases left between them. This CDR3 spans 12 amino acids. Per the germline V gene, CDR1 is DFQATT and CDR2 is SNEGSKA (reference sequence). CDR3 coding DNA: TGCAGTGCTAGTCCCGCCCAGGACGAGCAGTACTTC. It specifies CSASPAQDEQYF.

V usage is TRBV9 and J usage is TRBJ2-1; the match to TRBD2 covers 7 bases. Per germline, CDR1 SGDLS and CDR2 YYNGEE. V was clipped by 2 bases and J by 3 bases; unmatched bases: 8. The CDR3 has 16 amino acids. The CDR3 nucleotides read TGTGCCAGCAGCGTTGGGCGGGGGTCCTTCTACAATGAGCAGTTCTTC. Residues: CASSVGRGSFYNEQFF.

This chain uses TRBV5-5 with TRBJ2-1; TRBD1 matches at 7 bases. This CDR3 contains 15 residues. Per the germline V gene, CDR1 is SGHKS and CDR2 is YYEKEE (reference sequence). V trimming: 5 bases; J trimming: 4 bases; junction bases outside the gene matches: 9. The CDR3 loop is CASRGTGVDYNEQFF. The CDR3 region has the DNA TGTGCCAGCAGAGGTACAGGGGTGGATTACAATGAGCAGTTCTTC. Supplemented by reference TRBV5-5 and TRBJ2-1, the full variable domain reads DAGVTQSPTHLIKTRGQQVTLRCSPISGHKSVSWYQQVLGQGPQFIFQYYEKEERGRGNFPDRFSARQFPNYSSELNVNALLLGDSALYLCASRGTGVDYNEQFFGPGTRLTVL.

This sequence joins TRBV7-9 and TRBJ1-1; D remains ambiguous. CDR3 length: 13 amino acids. CDR1 is SEHNR, CDR2 FQNEAQ, per germline (reference sequence). Trimming cost V 2 bases and J 6 bases, with 10 bases left between them. CDR3 nucleotide sequence: TGTGCCAGCAGCTTACCAAGGCGGCCTGAAGCTTTCTTT. Translated, it gives CASSLPRRPEAFF.

The chain recombines TRBV2 with TRBJ2-7; possible D gene TRBD2, 6 bases. CDR3 length: 14 residues. Trimming left V 3 bases short and J 2 bases short, with 11 bases between. Germline lookup yields CDR1 SNHLY and CDR2 FYNNEI. CDR3 loop: CASSELGGTYEQYF. CDR3 DNA sequence: TGTGCCAGCAGTGAGCTTGGCGGGACCTACGAGCAGTACTTC.

The rearrangement joins TRBV3-1 (or the pseudogene TRBV3-2) to TRBJ2-7; perhaps TRBD2 as D (6 bases). The CDR3 spans 15 residues. Per germline, CDR1 LGHDT and CDR2 YNNKEL (reference sequence). V was clipped by 2 bases and J by 6 bases, with 17 bases between them. The CDR3: CASSQTPGLGGEQYF. DNA of the CDR3: TGTGCCAGCAGCCAAACCCCGGGACTCGGGGGCGAGCAGTACTTC.

The chain employs TRBV30 and TRBJ1-5, with D perhaps TRBD1 (6 bases). The CDR3 sequence is 18 residues long. The V end lost 2 bases, the J end lost 1 base, and 21 bases lay between the germline ends. Germline loops: CDR1 GTSNPN, CDR2 SVGIG (reference sequence). CDR3 loop: CAWSPGQRGPGSNQPQHF. CDR3 bases: TGTGCCTGGAGTCCCGGACAGAGGGGCCCTGGGAGCAATCAGCCCCAGCATTTT.

The gene calls are TRBV19 and TRBJ1-5, with D possibly matching TRBD1 (6 bases). The CDR3 sequence is 14 residues long. V lost 5 bases and J lost 8, with 16 bases in between. Per germline, CDR1 LNHDA and CDR2 SQIVND (reference sequence). The DNA for the CDR3 is TGTGCCAGTAGTGCACAGGGAATGGGAAAGCCCCAGCATTTT. Its translation: CASSAQGMGKPQHF.

The chain joins TRBV30 to TRBJ1-2; 9 positions match TRBD1. V was pared by 2 bases and J by 6 bases, with 10 bases of the junction left unmatched. Germline V gene lookup returns CDR1 GTSNPN and CDR2 SVGIG (reference sequence). The CDR3 consists of 15 residues. The CDR3 sequence is CAWSNPGQGRNGYTF. CDR3 nucleotide sequence: TGTGCCTGGAGTAACCCGGGACAGGGTAGGAATGGCTACACCTTC.

The V gene is TRBV6-1, the J gene TRBJ1-1, with unresolved D. V dropped 1 base and J dropped 2 bases, with 11 bases sitting between them. The germline V gene has CDR1 MNHNS and CDR2 SASEGT. This CDR3 has 15 amino acids. DNA for the CDR3: TGTGCCAGCAGTGAAGTCCGGGGTGCAAACACTGAAGCTTTCTTT. Its translation is CASSEVRGANTEAFF.

V is TRBV27 and J is TRBJ2-2, with D possibly being TRBD2 (5 bases). CDR3 length: 15 residues. Looked up from germline, CDR1 is MNHEY and CDR2 is SMNVEV (reference sequence). V shed 6 bases and J shed 5 bases, with 16 bases lying between them. CDR3 sequence: CASSLREQTTGELFF. CDR3 sequence (DNA): TGTGCCAGCAGCCTCCGGGAACAGACTACCGGGGAGCTGTTTTTT.

The CDR3 sequence: CATSRDLSGGPDTQYF. The CDR3, as DNA: TGTGCCACCAGCAGAGATCTCTCCGGGGGGCCTGATACGCAGTATTTT. The chain is built from TRBV15 and TRBJ2-3; tentatively, D is TRBD2 (7 bases). With 0 bases removed from V and 6 bases from J, the gap between germline ends came to 16 bases. Germline values: CDR1 LNHNV, CDR2 YYDKDF (reference sequence). This CDR3 contains 16 residues.

The chain links TRBV5-1 to TRBJ1-1, with 8 nucleotides matching TRBD1. Trimming removed 3 bases from V and 3 bases from J; junction bases left unmatched: 7. The CDR3 consists of 15 residues. CDR1 SGHRS and CDR2 YFSETQ come from the germline V gene. CDR3 amino acids: CASSWRTGRDTEAFF. The CDR3 bases are TGCGCCAGCAGCTGGAGGACAGGGCGGGACACTGAAGCTTTCTTT.

This chain joins TRBV5-8 and TRBJ2-1, with TRBD2 matching over 8 bases. CDR1 is SGHTS, CDR2 YDEGEE, per germline. The ends lost 2 bases at V and 2 bases at J; junction bases unmatched: 6. The CDR3 spans 16 residues. The CDR3 coding sequence is TGTGCCAGCAGCTTAGGTCTAGCGGGCACCTACAATGAGCAGTTCTTC. This sequence encodes CASSLGLAGTYNEQFF.

V and J are TRBV19 and TRBJ1-6; a weak D match, TRBD1 (5 bases). This CDR3 has 13 residues. Per germline, CDR1 LNHDA and CDR2 SQIVND (reference sequence). Trimming took off 0 bases at V and 8 bases at J, with 5 bases between the two ends. The CDR3 region is CASSIDRDSPLHF. CDR3 sequence (DNA): TGTGCCAGTAGTATAGACAGGGATTCACCCCTCCACTTT. Full variable domain (remainder filled in from reference TRBV19 and TRBJ1-6): DGGITQSPKYLFRKEGQNVTLSCEQNLNHDAMYWYRQDPGQGLRLIYYSQIVNDFQKGDIAEGYSVSREKKESFPLTVTSAQKNPTAFYLCASSIDRDSPLHFGNGTRLTVT.

This chain connects TRBV19 to TRBJ1-1; 7 bases align to TRBD1. The J segment lost 5 bases and the V segment lost 3 bases, leaving 12 bases of the junction unmatched. The CDR3 covers 16 residues. Germline-derived CDR1 and CDR2 are LNHDA and SQIVND (reference sequence). The CDR3 nucleotides are TGTGCCAGTAGTATCTCAGGGAATTCAGGGGGGACTGAAGCTTTCTTT. As protein: CASSISGNSGGTEAFF.

V usage is TRBV27 and J usage is TRBJ1-6; 9 nucleotides align to TRBD1. The V gene's germline CDR1 is MNHEY and CDR2 SMNVEV (reference sequence). The CDR3 runs 14 residues. The ends lost 6 bases at V and 7 bases at J; junction bases unmatched: 4. The CDR3, as DNA: TGTGCCAGCAGAATAGGACAGGGGAATTCACCCCTCCACTTT. Its protein product is CASRIGQGNSPLHF.

V and J are TRBV9 and TRBJ1-2, with 10 bases identical to TRBD1. Germline CDR1 reads SGDLS; CDR2 reads YYNGEE. The V and J ends lost 0 bases and 5 bases, in that order; junction bases with no gene match: 4. The CDR3 is 15 amino acids. CDR3 region: CASSVARDRGYGYTF. For the CDR3, the DNA is TGTGCCAGCAGCGTAGCCCGGGACAGGGGTTATGGCTACACCTTC.

This clone was observed a single time. This chain uses TRBV27 with TRBJ2-7, with D possibly TRBD2 on 6 matching bases. The CDR3 extends over 14 amino acids. CDR1 and CDR2 from the germline V gene are MNHEY and SMNVEV (reference sequence). Trimming removed 5 bases from V and 2 bases from J, with 13 bases in between. The CDR3 nucleotides are TGTGCCAGCAGTCTGTCGGGGGTGCCCTACGAGCAGTACTTC. As protein: CASSLSGVPYEQYF.

The gene calls are TRBV2 and TRBJ2-3; D unresolved. CDR1 and CDR2 from the germline V gene are SNHLY and FYNNEI. Trimming cost V 7 bases and J 2 bases, with 13 bases left between them. The CDR3 has 14 residues. CDR3 sequence (DNA): TGTGCCAGCACGGTAGCCTTCTTCACAGATACGCAGTATTTT. This encodes CASTVAFFTDTQYF.

The CDR3 is CASSQAPQYSEKLFF. As DNA, the CDR3 is TGCGCCAGCAGCCAAGCACCACAGTATTCTGAAAAACTGTTTTTT. The V call is TRBV4-1, the J call TRBJ1-4; no clear D. The CDR3 sequence is 15 residues long. Trimming left V 1 base short and J 7 bases short, with 13 bases between. CDR1 is MGHRA and CDR2 is YSYEKL in the germline V gene.

This clone showed up just once. The chain recombines TRBV20-1 with TRBJ2-7; 7 bases fit TRBD1. V lost 3 bases, J lost 3 bases, and 20 bases stayed unmatched. The CDR3 has 18 residues. Germline CDR1 is DFQATT and CDR2 is SNEGSKA (reference sequence). This CDR3 is CSASPWTEQGPKDYEQYF. The CDR3 nucleotides read TGCAGTGCTAGTCCCTGGACCGAACAGGGGCCCAAGGACTACGAGCAGTACTTC.

J is TRBJ1-5 and V is TRBV19; no clear D gene. Per the germline V gene, CDR1 is LNHDA and CDR2 is SQIVND (reference sequence). Trimming removed 0 bases from V and 1 base from J, with 13 bases in between. There are 17 residues in the CDR3. The CDR3 nucleotides are TGTGCCAGTAGTATAGATCAGGCGGGGTCGAGCAATCAGCCCCAGCATTTT. Translation: CASSIDQAGSSNQPQHF.